A selection of T cell receptor beta chains follows, all from one sample in a study of T cell responses to AZD1222 COVID-19 vaccine. Measured with immunoSEQ multiplex PCR; TCRdb has only the in-frame clones, and not every one. This sample has under 200,000 clones, with 88% found just once. The sample was peripheral blood, taken 28 days after the second AZD1222 dose. The receptors originated from an adult who received the AZD1222 COVID-19 vaccine. Both conserved end residues are part of each CDR3. The D gene is left open where the match is weak. Where a row states a size, it is once, few, many or the class of an expanded clone; other rows omit it.

v_call: TRBV11-2; j_call: TRBJ2-7; clone_size: once; d_call: -; cdr3_aa: CASSSPGLPDEQYF; cdr3_nt: TGTGCCAGCAGCTCCCCCGGACTCCCGGACGAGCAGTACTTC
v_call: TRBV25-1; j_call: TRBJ2-2; clone_size: once; d_call: TRBD1; cdr3_aa: CASSDRGLFGELFF; cdr3_nt: TGTGCCAGCAGTGACAGGGGGCTTTTCGGGGAGCTGTTTTTT
v_call: TRBV28; j_call: TRBJ2-4; clone_size: -; d_call: TRBD1; cdr3_aa: CASSLDLGDRAIQNIQYF; cdr3_nt: TGTGCCAGCAGTCTAGATTTAGGGGACAGGGCGATCCAAAACATTCAGTACTTC
v_call: TRBV30; j_call: TRBJ1-3; clone_size: -; d_call: -; cdr3_aa: CAWTGSGNTIYF; cdr3_nt: TGTGCCTGGACAGGCTCTGGAAACACCATATATTTT
v_call: TRBV5-1; j_call: TRBJ2-6; clone_size: -; d_call: -; cdr3_aa: CASSLSSGANVLTF; cdr3_nt: TGCGCCAGCAGCTTGTCCTCTGGGGCCAACGTCCTGACTTTC
v_call: TRBV15; j_call: TRBJ1-2; clone_size: -; d_call: -; cdr3_aa: CATSRAGGDAYGYTF; cdr3_nt: TGTGCCACCAGCAGAGCTGGGGGAGACGCCTATGGCTACACCTTC
v_call: TRBV4-2; j_call: TRBJ2-3; clone_size: -; d_call: TRBD1; cdr3_aa: CASTQDRVSTDTQYF; cdr3_nt: TGTGCCAGCACTCAGGACAGGGTCAGCACAGATACGCAGTATTTT
v_call: TRBV24-1; j_call: TRBJ1-2; clone_size: -; d_call: TRBD1; cdr3_aa: CATSDSTGGFYGYTF; cdr3_nt: TGTGCCACCAGTGATTCGACAGGGGGCTTCTATGGCTACACCTTC
v_call: TRBV2; j_call: TRBJ2-1; clone_size: -; d_call: TRBD2; cdr3_aa: CASTRGGIPGEQFF; cdr3_nt: TGTGCCAGCACCCGGGGGGGGATTCCTGGAGAGCAGTTCTTC
v_call: TRBV28; j_call: TRBJ2-3; clone_size: few; d_call: TRBD2; cdr3_aa: CASSAGLAGNTDTQYF; cdr3_nt: TGTGCCAGCAGTGCGGGACTAGCGGGAAACACAGATACGCAGTATTTT
v_call: TRBV27; j_call: TRBJ2-7; clone_size: -; d_call: TRBD2; cdr3_aa: CASTKVAGGGISYEQYF; cdr3_nt: TGTGCCAGTACGAAGGTAGCGGGAGGGGGCATCTCCTACGAGCAGTACTTC
v_call: TRBV7-9; j_call: TRBJ2-7; clone_size: -; d_call: -; cdr3_aa: CTPPRLVGEQYF; cdr3_nt: TGTACTCCCCCCCGATTGGTGGGTGAGCAGTACTTC
v_call: TRBV4-3; j_call: TRBJ2-2; clone_size: -; d_call: -; cdr3_aa: CASSQGLAPLGGELFF; cdr3_nt: TGCGCCAGCAGCCAAGGCCTAGCGCCCCTGGGCGGGGAGCTGTTTTTT
v_call: TRBV6-1; j_call: TRBJ1-2; clone_size: once; d_call: -; cdr3_aa: CASSEARQGPNYGYTF; cdr3_nt: TGTGCCAGCAGTGAAGCGAGGCAGGGGCCTAACTATGGCTACACCTTC
v_call: TRBV28; j_call: TRBJ2-2; clone_size: -; d_call: TRBD2; cdr3_aa: CASSPSGRATGELFF; cdr3_nt: TGTGCCAGCAGCCCTTCCGGGAGGGCCACCGGGGAGCTGTTTTTT
v_call: TRBV7-9; j_call: TRBJ1-2; clone_size: few; d_call: -; cdr3_aa: CASSLEGRQLDGYTF; cdr3_nt: TGTGCCAGCAGCTTAGAAGGGCGTCAGCTGGATGGCTACACCTTC
v_call: TRBV30; j_call: TRBJ1-2; clone_size: -; d_call: -; cdr3_aa: CAWSVRAYGYTF; cdr3_nt: TGTGCCTGGAGTGTACGCGCCTATGGCTACACCTTC
v_call: TRBV7-9; j_call: TRBJ1-1; clone_size: -; d_call: -; cdr3_aa: CASSLGRTPAFF; cdr3_nt: TGTGCCAGCAGCTTAGGTCGTACTCCGGCTTTCTTT
v_call: TRBV6-5; j_call: TRBJ2-7; clone_size: few; d_call: -; cdr3_aa: CASSYGDTYEQYF; cdr3_nt: TGTGCCAGCAGTTACGGGGACACCTACGAGCAGTACTTC
v_call: TRBV2; j_call: TRBJ1-1; clone_size: -; d_call: -; cdr3_aa: CASRDGTAGGTEAFF; cdr3_nt: TGTGCCAGCAGGGACGGGACGGCAGGTGGGACTGAAGCTTTCTTT
v_call: TRBV5-1; j_call: TRBJ2-2; clone_size: -; d_call: TRBD2; cdr3_aa: CASSFISNLAGGGELFF; cdr3_nt: TGCGCCAGCAGCTTCATCTCAAACCTAGCGGGAGGCGGGGAGCTGTTTTTT
v_call: TRBV5-1; j_call: TRBJ2-1; clone_size: -; d_call: -; cdr3_aa: CASSLGGSNEQFF; cdr3_nt: TGCGCCAGCAGCTTGGGGGGCAGCAATGAGCAGTTCTTC
v_call: TRBV9; j_call: TRBJ2-6; clone_size: -; d_call: -; cdr3_aa: CASSNSGSGANVLTF; cdr3_nt: TGTGCCAGCAGTAATAGCGGCTCTGGGGCCAACGTCCTGACTTTC
v_call: TRBV10-3; j_call: TRBJ2-2; clone_size: -; d_call: TRBD2; cdr3_aa: CAIRNLGLAGPNTGELFF; cdr3_nt: TGTGCCATCAGGAACCTGGGACTAGCGGGACCAAACACCGGGGAGCTGTTTTTT
v_call: TRBV9; j_call: TRBJ2-3; clone_size: -; d_call: TRBD1; cdr3_aa: CASSQGARSTDTQYF; cdr3_nt: TGTGCCAGCAGCCAGGGGGCGCGGAGCACAGATACGCAGTATTTT
v_call: TRBV30; j_call: TRBJ2-3; clone_size: -; d_call: TRBD2; cdr3_aa: CAWSRGGDTQYF; cdr3_nt: TGTGCCTGGAGCCGGGGGGGAGATACGCAGTATTTT
v_call: TRBV12-1; j_call: TRBJ1-5; clone_size: -; d_call: -; cdr3_aa: CASSLYQPQHF; cdr3_nt: TGTGCCAGCAGCTTATATCAGCCCCAGCATTTT
v_call: TRBV12-3/TRBV12-4; j_call: TRBJ1-6; clone_size: -; d_call: -; cdr3_aa: CASSPLRNSPLHF; cdr3_nt: TGTGCCAGCAGTCCCCTGAGGAATTCACCCCTCCACTTT
v_call: TRBV10-3; j_call: TRBJ2-2; clone_size: -; d_call: TRBD1; cdr3_aa: CAIRESGTGDTGELFF; cdr3_nt: TGTGCCATCAGAGAATCCGGGACAGGGGACACCGGGGAGCTGTTTTTT
v_call: TRBV12-3/TRBV12-4; j_call: TRBJ1-5; clone_size: -; d_call: -; cdr3_aa: CASGSINQPQHF; cdr3_nt: TGTGCCAGCGGAAGTATCAATCAGCCCCAGCATTTT
v_call: TRBV27; j_call: TRBJ2-7; clone_size: -; d_call: TRBD1; cdr3_aa: CASSQGQNSYEQYF; cdr3_nt: TGTGCCAGCAGTCAGGGACAGAACTCCTACGAGCAGTACTTC
v_call: TRBV9; j_call: TRBJ1-1; clone_size: -; d_call: -; cdr3_aa: CASTDSLASPYTEAFF; cdr3_nt: TGTGCCAGCACCGACTCACTCGCATCACCCTACACTGAAGCTTTCTTT
v_call: TRBV4-3; j_call: TRBJ2-7; clone_size: -; d_call: -; cdr3_aa: CASSQVTNHEQYF; cdr3_nt: TGCGCCAGCAGCCAGGTAACTAACCACGAGCAGTACTTC
v_call: TRBV28; j_call: TRBJ2-1; clone_size: -; d_call: TRBD2; cdr3_aa: CASSEAGEVYNEQFF; cdr3_nt: TGTGCCAGCAGTGAAGCGGGAGAGGTCTACAATGAGCAGTTCTTC
v_call: TRBV5-8; j_call: TRBJ1-5; clone_size: -; d_call: TRBD1; cdr3_aa: CASSMGTGYSNQPQHF; cdr3_nt: TGTGCCAGCAGCATGGGGACAGGGTATAGCAATCAGCCCCAGCATTTT
v_call: TRBV28; j_call: TRBJ2-7; clone_size: -; d_call: TRBD2; cdr3_aa: CASSLSGHPKAGDEQYF; cdr3_nt: TGTGCCAGCAGTTTATCAGGACACCCTAAGGCGGGGGACGAGCAGTACTTC
v_call: TRBV28; j_call: TRBJ1-2; clone_size: -; d_call: TRBD1; cdr3_aa: CASSPGTGLRYGYTF; cdr3_nt: TGTGCCAGCAGTCCCGGGACAGGGCTGCGGTATGGCTACACCTTC
v_call: TRBV4-3; j_call: TRBJ2-7; clone_size: -; d_call: -; cdr3_aa: CASSQGLEAIYEQYF; cdr3_nt: TGCGCCAGCAGCCAAGGACTAGAGGCTATCTACGAGCAGTACTTC
v_call: TRBV23-1; j_call: TRBJ2-7; clone_size: -; d_call: TRBD1; cdr3_aa: CASSQPRGDRATYEQYF; cdr3_nt: TGCGCCAGCAGTCAACCCCGTGGGGACAGGGCGACCTACGAGCAGTACTTC
v_call: TRBV5-1; j_call: TRBJ1-4; clone_size: -; d_call: -; cdr3_aa: CASSLVGAESEKLFF; cdr3_nt: TGCGCCAGCAGCTTGGTGGGGGCTGAGAGTGAAAAACTGTTTTTT
v_call: TRBV29-1; j_call: TRBJ2-7; clone_size: -; d_call: TRBD1; cdr3_aa: CSTRQGDEQYF; cdr3_nt: TGCAGCACCAGACAGGGTGACGAGCAGTACTTC
v_call: TRBV10-1; j_call: TRBJ2-3; clone_size: -; d_call: TRBD2; cdr3_aa: CASNPTTSLSTDTQYF; cdr3_nt: TGCGCCAGCAACCCAACGACTAGCCTAAGCACAGATACGCAGTATTTT
v_call: TRBV7-8; j_call: TRBJ2-2; clone_size: -; d_call: TRBD2; cdr3_aa: CASTPGTSGRNREELFF; cdr3_nt: TGTGCCAGCACACCCGGGACTAGCGGGAGAAACAGGGAGGAGCTGTTTTTT
v_call: TRBV10-3; j_call: TRBJ2-7; clone_size: -; d_call: -; cdr3_aa: CAISEPQGSYEQYF; cdr3_nt: TGTGCCATCAGTGAGCCACAGGGATCCTACGAGCAGTACTTC
v_call: TRBV19; j_call: TRBJ1-1; clone_size: -; d_call: -; cdr3_aa: CASTRTQNTEAFF; cdr3_nt: TGTGCCAGTACCCGGACACAGAACACTGAAGCTTTCTTT